Presented here are 13 T cell receptor beta chains from one specimen sequenced in a study of cytomegalovirus exposure and HLA in healthy donors. The repertoire was sequenced with immunoSEQ multiplex PCR; TCRdb's copy has only in-frame clones and lacks some. The repertoire includes some 260,000 clones, about 90% of them detected once, and just over 3% sits in the top ten. What was sequenced was PBMCs. The origin of the receptors is a woman under 40 in good health and CMV-seronegative.

This chain links TRBV7-8 with TRBJ2-1; 10 positions agree with TRBD2. The V segment lost 5 bases and the J segment 1 base; nucleotides outside the gene matches: 8. Germline CDR1 and CDR2: SGHVS and FQNEAQ. The CDR3 sequence is 17 residues long. The CDR3 spells CASSPLGLAASYNEQFF. The CDR3 DNA is TGTGCCAGCAGCCCGCTAGGACTAGCGGCTTCCTACAATGAGCAGTTCTTC.

CDR3 sequence: CASSSGLAVTDTQYF. CDR3 nucleotides: TGCGCCAGCAGCTCAGGACTAGCGGTCACAGATACGCAGTATTTT. This rearrangement joins TRBV5-1 to TRBJ2-3; 10 positions agree with TRBD2. The germline V gene encodes CDR1 SGHRS and CDR2 YFSETQ. V lost 3 bases and J lost 2; bases outside the gene matches: 3. The CDR3 loop spans 15 amino acids.

The J gene is TRBJ2-3, the V gene TRBV19; 8 positions agree with TRBD2. The V and J ends lost 3 bases and 2 bases, in that order; junction bases with no gene match: 7. CDR3 size: 16 residues. Germline CDR1 is LNHDA and CDR2 is SQIVND (reference sequence). The CDR3 reads CASSIRSSGPTDTQYF. The CDR3, as DNA: TGTGCCAGTAGTATTCGGTCTAGCGGGCCCACAGATACGCAGTATTTT.

The chain recombines TRBV19 with TRBJ2-7, with D possibly being TRBD1 (6 bases). Germline-derived CDR1 and CDR2 are LNHDA and SQIVND (reference sequence). The CDR3 covers 12 residues. Between the trimmed V and J ends, which lost 6 bases and 4 bases, there was a span of 10 bases. The chain's CDR3 is CASSRGGYEQYF. In DNA, the CDR3 is TGTGCCAGTAGCAGGGGTGGGTACGAGCAGTACTTC.

The CDR3 spells CASSPRGPGETQYF. CDR3 coding DNA: TGTGCCAGCAGCCCAAGGGGGCCTGGGGAGACCCAGTACTTC. The chain is built from TRBV11-2 and TRBJ2-5, with TRBD1 identical over 7 bases. V shed 5 bases, J shed 5 bases, and the junction held 8 bases outside the gene matches. Germline loops: CDR1 SGHAT, CDR2 FQNNGV. The CDR3 has 14 residues.

The CDR3 DNA follows: TGTGCCAGCAGCCAAGAGGCAGCGGGAGGGTACAATGAGCAGTTCTTC. This codes for CASSQEAAGGYNEQFF. J is TRBJ2-1 and V is TRBV4-2, with 10 bases that match TRBD2. Germline loops: CDR1 LGHNA, CDR2 YNFKEQ. The CDR3 is 16 amino acids. V lost 0 bases, J lost 4 bases, and 3 bases stayed unmatched.

This clone was picked up a small number of times. The genes are TRBV2 and TRBJ2-2; D gene uncertain. Germline V gene lookup returns CDR1 SNHLY and CDR2 FYNNEI. CDR3 size: 13 residues. The germline V and J ends were trimmed by 2 bases and 5 bases, with 6 bases remaining between them. The CDR3 region is CASSELGTGELFF. CDR3 nucleotide sequence: TGTGCCAGCAGTGAACTAGGAACCGGGGAGCTGTTTTTT.

The chain joins TRBV7-6 to TRBJ2-7; no reliable D call. CDR3 length equals 12 residues. The germline V gene encodes CDR1 SGHVS and CDR2 FNYEAQ. Trimming took off 1 base at V and 6 bases at J, with 7 bases between the two ends. The CDR3 is CASSLGRGEQYF. The CDR3 DNA reads TGTGCCAGCAGCTTAGGCAGAGGCGAGCAGTACTTC.

The J gene is TRBJ2-7, the V gene TRBV6-5, with 11 bases fitting TRBD2. Trimming at V came to 4 bases and at J to 2 bases, leaving 4 bases not matched to a gene. CDR3 length equals 15 residues. Per germline, CDR1 MNHEY and CDR2 SVGAGI. Here the CDR3 DNA reads TGTGCCAGCAGTTTCTCGGGACTAGCGGCCTACGAGCAGTACTTC. Translating it yields CASSFSGLAAYEQYF.

The chain recombines TRBV29-1 with TRBJ2-1; 9 positions match TRBD2. CDR1 is SQVTM and CDR2 is ANQGSEA in the germline V gene. This CDR3 region has 15 residues. Unmatched junction bases numbered 4, after V lost 2 bases and J lost 2 bases. The CDR3 loop is CSVEKASGTYNEQFF. The DNA for the CDR3 is TGCAGCGTTGAAAAGGCTAGCGGGACCTACAATGAGCAGTTCTTC.

The chain is built from TRBV6-1 and TRBJ2-3, with a weak D call TRBD1 (6 bases). V was shortened by 6 bases and J by 0 bases, with 10 bases between the two germline ends. Germline CDR1 MNHNS, CDR2 SASEGT. The CDR3 extends over 14 amino acids. CDR3 coding DNA: TGTGCCAGCAGAAGGACAGTAAGCACAGATACGCAGTATTTT. Its protein is CASRRTVSTDTQYF.

This clone was seen only a few times. V gene TRBV10-3 combines with J gene TRBJ2-7; D is unclear. The germline V gene has CDR1 ENHRY and CDR2 SYGVKD. The CDR3 covers 13 residues. V was shortened by 4 bases and J by 6 bases, with 13 bases between the two germline ends. The CDR3 nucleotides read TGTGCCATCAGTGTCTCGGGCCCTAGCGAGCAGTACTTC. Translation gives CAISVSGPSEQYF.

The rearrangement uses TRBV10-3 and TRBJ2-7; the match to TRBD2 covers 8 bases. V shed 5 bases and J 4 bases; nucleotides not matched to a gene: 7. The germline CDR1 and CDR2 sequences are ENHRY and SYGVKD. The CDR3 sequence is 14 residues long. CDR3 region: CAISKRETGYEQYF. The CDR3 region has the DNA TGTGCCATCAGTAAGCGGGAGACGGGGTACGAGCAGTACTTC.